The clone carrying this TCR beta chain occurred many times. Its antigen is as yet unknown. A junction end diverges from the germline sequence, so it may reflect a read error. Full-length variable regions came from constant-region reverse primers plus semi-nested Nested Universal Primer A PCR. TCRdb used MiXCR to reprocess the 5' RACE reads, holding one entry per CDR3 protein. In the table there are thousands of distinct CDR3 sequences, 15% to 20% of which are singletons. Germline CDR1 is SGHNT and CDR2 is YENEEA. CDR3 size: 14 residues. Findings of the study overall: The TCR gene usage of tumor memory CD4+ T cells clustered together with blood and lymph node memory CD4+ cells and with lymph node naive CD4+ cells.

Memory CD4+ T cells were sorted as CD4+CD45RO+CD25- cells. The TCR comes from a female donor with breast cancer. The sequencing input was memory CD4+ T cells sorted from blood. Regarding subset: memory CD4+ T cells, CD4+CD45RO+CD25-. The chain recombines TRBV11-3 with TRBJ2-7; D gene ambiguous. The CDR3 bases are TGTGCCAGCGGCTTAGTCGTGACCTCCGGCGAGCAGTACTTC. It is translated as CASGLVVTSGEQYF.